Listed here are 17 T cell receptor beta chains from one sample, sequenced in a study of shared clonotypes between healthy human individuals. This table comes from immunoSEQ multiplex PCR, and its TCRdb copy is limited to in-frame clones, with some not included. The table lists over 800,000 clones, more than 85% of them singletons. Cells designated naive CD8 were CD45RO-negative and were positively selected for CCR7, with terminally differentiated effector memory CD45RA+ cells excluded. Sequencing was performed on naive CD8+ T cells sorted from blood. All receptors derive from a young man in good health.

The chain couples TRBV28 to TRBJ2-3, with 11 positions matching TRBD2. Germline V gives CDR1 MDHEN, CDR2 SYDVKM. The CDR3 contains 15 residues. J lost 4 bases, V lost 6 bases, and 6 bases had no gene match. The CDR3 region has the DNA TGTGCCAGCAGACAACCGGGACTAGCGGCAGATACGCAGTATTTT. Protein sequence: CASRQPGLAADTQYF.

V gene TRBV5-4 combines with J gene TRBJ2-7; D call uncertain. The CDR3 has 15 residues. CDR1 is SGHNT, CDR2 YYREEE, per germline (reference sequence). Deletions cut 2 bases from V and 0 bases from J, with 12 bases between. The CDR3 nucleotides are TGTGCCAGCAGCTTTGGTTCCCTGAGCTCCTACGAGCAGTACTTC. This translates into CASSFGSLSSYEQYF.

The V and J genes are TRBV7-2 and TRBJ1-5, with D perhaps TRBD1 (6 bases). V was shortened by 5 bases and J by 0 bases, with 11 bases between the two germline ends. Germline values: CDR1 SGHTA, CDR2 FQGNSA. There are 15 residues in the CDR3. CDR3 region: CASSQDSDSNQPQHF. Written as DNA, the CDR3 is TGTGCCAGCAGCCAGGACAGTGATAGCAATCAGCCCCAGCATTTT.

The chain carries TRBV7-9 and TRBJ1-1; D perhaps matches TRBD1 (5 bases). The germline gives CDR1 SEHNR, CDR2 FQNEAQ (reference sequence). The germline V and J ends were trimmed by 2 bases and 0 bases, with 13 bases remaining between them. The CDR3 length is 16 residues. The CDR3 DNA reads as TGTGCCAGCAGCTTACCAAGGGTAGGGGTGAACACTGAAGCTTTCTTT. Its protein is CASSLPRVGVNTEAFF.

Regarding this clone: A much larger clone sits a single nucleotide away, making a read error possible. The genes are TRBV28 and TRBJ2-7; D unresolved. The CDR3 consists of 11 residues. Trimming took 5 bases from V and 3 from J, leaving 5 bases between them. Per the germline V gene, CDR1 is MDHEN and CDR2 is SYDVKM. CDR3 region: CASSQYYEQYF. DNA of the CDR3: TGTGCCAGCAGTCAATACTACGAGCAGTACTTC.

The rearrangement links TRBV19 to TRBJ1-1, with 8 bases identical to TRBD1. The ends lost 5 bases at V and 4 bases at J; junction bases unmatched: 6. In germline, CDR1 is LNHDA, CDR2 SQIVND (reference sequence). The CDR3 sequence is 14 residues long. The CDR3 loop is CASSYATGVTEAFF. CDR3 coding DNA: TGTGCCAGTAGTTATGCGACAGGGGTCACTGAAGCTTTCTTT.

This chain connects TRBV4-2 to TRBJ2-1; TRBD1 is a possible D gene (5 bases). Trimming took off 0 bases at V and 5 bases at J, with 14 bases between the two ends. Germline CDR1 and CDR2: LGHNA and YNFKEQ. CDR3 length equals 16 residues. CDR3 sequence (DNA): TGTGCCAGCAGCCAAGATGCGGTTGGGGCGAACAATGAGCAGTTCTTC. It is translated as CASSQDAVGANNEQFF.

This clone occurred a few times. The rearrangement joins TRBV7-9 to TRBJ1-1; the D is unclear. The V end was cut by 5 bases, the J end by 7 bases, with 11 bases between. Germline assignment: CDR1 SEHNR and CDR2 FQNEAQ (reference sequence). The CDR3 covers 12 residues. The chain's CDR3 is CASSPEGDEAFF. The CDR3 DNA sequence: TGTGCCAGCAGCCCGGAGGGCGATGAAGCTTTCTTT.

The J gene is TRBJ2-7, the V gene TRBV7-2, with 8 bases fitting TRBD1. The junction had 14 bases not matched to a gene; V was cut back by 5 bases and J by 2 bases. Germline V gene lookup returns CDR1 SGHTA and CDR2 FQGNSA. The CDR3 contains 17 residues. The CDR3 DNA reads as TGTGCCAGCAGCGAGAGCTTTGGACAGGGATCAACCTACGAGCAGTACTTC. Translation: CASSESFGQGSTYEQYF.

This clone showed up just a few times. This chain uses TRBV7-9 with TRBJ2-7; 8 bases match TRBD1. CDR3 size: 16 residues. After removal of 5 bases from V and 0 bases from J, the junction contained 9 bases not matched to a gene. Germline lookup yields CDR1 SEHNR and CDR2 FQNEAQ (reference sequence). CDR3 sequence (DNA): TGTGCCAGCAGCCCGCCGACAGGGGTAGGCTCCTACGAGCAGTACTTC. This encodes CASSPPTGVGSYEQYF.

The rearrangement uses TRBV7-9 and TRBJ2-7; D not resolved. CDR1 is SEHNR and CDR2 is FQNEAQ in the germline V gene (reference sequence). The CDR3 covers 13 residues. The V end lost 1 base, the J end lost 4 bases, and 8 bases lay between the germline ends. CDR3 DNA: TGTGCCAGCAGCTTAGTTCCTCCGTACGAGCAGTACTTC. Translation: CASSLVPPYEQYF.

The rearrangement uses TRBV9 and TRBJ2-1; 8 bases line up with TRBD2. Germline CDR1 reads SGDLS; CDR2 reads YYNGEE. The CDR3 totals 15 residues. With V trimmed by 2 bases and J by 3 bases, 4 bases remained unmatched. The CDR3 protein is CASSVSGTNYNEQFF. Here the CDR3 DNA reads TGTGCCAGCAGCGTTAGCGGGACGAACTACAATGAGCAGTTCTTC.

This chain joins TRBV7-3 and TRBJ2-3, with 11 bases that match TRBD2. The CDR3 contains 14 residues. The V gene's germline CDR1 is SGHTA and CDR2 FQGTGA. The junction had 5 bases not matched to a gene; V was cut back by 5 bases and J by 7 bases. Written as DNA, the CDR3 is TGTGCCAGCAGCCCCGGGACTAGCGGCCATACGCAGTATTTT. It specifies CASSPGTSGHTQYF.

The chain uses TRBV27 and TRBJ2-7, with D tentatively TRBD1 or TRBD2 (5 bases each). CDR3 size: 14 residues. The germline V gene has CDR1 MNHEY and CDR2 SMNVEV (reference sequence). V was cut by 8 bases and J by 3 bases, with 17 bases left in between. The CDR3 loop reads CASRSLGTVYEQYF. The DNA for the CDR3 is TGTGCCAGCCGATCCCTGGGGACGGTCTACGAGCAGTACTTC.

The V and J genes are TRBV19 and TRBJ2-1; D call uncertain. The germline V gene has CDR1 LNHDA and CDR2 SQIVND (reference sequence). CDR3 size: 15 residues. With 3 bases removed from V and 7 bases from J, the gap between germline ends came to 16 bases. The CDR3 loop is CASSIILGLGNEQFF. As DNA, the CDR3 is TGTGCCAGTAGTATCATTTTAGGTCTCGGTAATGAGCAGTTCTTC. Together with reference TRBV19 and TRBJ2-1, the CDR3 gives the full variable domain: DGGITQSPKYLFRKEGQNVTLSCEQNLNHDAMYWYRQDPGQGLRLIYYSQIVNDFQKGDIAEGYSVSREKKESFPLTVTSAQKNPTAFYLCASSIILGLGNEQFFGPGTRLTVL.

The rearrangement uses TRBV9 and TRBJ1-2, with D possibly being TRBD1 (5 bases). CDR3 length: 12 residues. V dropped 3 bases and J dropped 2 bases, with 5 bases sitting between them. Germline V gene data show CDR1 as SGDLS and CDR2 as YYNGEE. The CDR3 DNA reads TGTGCCAGCAGCGACAGGAACTATGGCTACACCTTC. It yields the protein CASSDRNYGYTF.

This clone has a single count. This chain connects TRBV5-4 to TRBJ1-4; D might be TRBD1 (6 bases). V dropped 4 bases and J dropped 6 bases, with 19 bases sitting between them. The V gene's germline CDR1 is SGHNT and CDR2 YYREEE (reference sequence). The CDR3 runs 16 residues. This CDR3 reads CASSKGGTREDEKLFF. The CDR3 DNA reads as TGTGCCAGCAGCAAGGGCGGGACAAGGGAGGATGAAAAACTGTTTTTT.